The 12 T cell receptor beta chains in this list originate from one sample, sequenced in a study of spatial heterogeneity in lung cancer. The time point here: sample taken at primary tumor resection. Whole RNA, isolated from tumor, nontumor lung or frozen PBMC, was sequenced without prior sorting. TCRdb reanalysed the 5' RACE reads using MiXCR and keeps one entry per CDR3 protein. The profile shows about 14,000 distinct CDR3 sequences, about 10% of them singletons. The input for sequencing was PBMCs, taken at surgery. The receptors originated from a female donor with early-stage non-small cell lung cancer.

This rearrangement joins TRBV19 to TRBJ2-3; D is possibly TRBD1 (5 bases). This CDR3 has 14 amino acids. Germline V gene data show CDR1 as LNHDA and CDR2 as SQIVND (reference sequence). V was shortened by 4 bases and J by 2 bases, with 10 bases between the two germline ends. The CDR3 here is CASSTRQYTDTQYF. In DNA form, the CDR3 reads TGTGCCAGTAGTACTCGACAGTACACAGATACGCAGTATTTT.

By sample share, this clonotype is medium-sized. The chain recombines TRBV11-2 with TRBJ2-7; TRBD1 matches at 9 bases. The germline CDR1 and CDR2 sequences are SGHAT and FQNNGV. Trimming removed 1 base from V and 7 bases from J; junction bases left unmatched: 8. This CDR3 contains 15 residues. The DNA of the CDR3 is TGTGCCAGCAGCTTAGCCGGACAGGGGCCAAGAGAGCAGTACTTC. Its translation: CASSLAGQGPREQYF.

This clonotype was counted ten times or more. The J gene is TRBJ2-1, the V gene TRBV9; D not certain. The germline gives CDR1 SGDLS, CDR2 YYNGEE. Trimming took off 0 bases at V and 2 bases at J, with 6 bases between the two ends. The CDR3 runs 14 residues. In DNA, the CDR3 is TGTGCCAGCAGCGTAGGGGCCACCTACAATGAGCAGTTCTTC. The encoded protein is CASSVGATYNEQFF.

This clonotype has a count of ten or more. This chain connects TRBV28 to TRBJ1-2; D remains unclear. Germline V gives CDR1 MDHEN, CDR2 SYDVKM. The V end lost 5 bases, the J end lost 3 bases, and 4 bases lay between the germline ends. The CDR3 runs to 11 residues. CDR3 bases: TGTGCCAGCAGTACCCACTATGGCTACACCTTC. Encoded protein: CASSTHYGYTF.

At least ten counts were recorded for this clonotype. This sequence joins TRBV7-8 and TRBJ2-5; possible D gene TRBD1, 5 bases. The germline V gene encodes CDR1 SGHVS and CDR2 FQNEAQ. This CDR3 has 19 amino acids. With 5 bases removed from V and 2 bases from J, the gap between germline ends came to 27 bases. The CDR3 DNA reads as TGTGCCAGCAGCCATAGGGGCTTGACCTCAGACCCTTTTCAAGAGACCCAGTACTTC. It encodes CASSHRGLTSDPFQETQYF.

This clonotype was found many times. The chain joins TRBV20-1 to TRBJ2-5, with TRBD2 matching over 8 bases. CDR3 length: 14 residues. Germline CDR1 and CDR2: DFQATT and SNEGSKA (reference sequence). The V gene end was trimmed by 4 bases and the J gene end by 5 bases; junction bases not matched to a gene: 9. The CDR3 sequence is CSAKIPGGAETQYF. Here the CDR3 DNA reads TGCAGTGCTAAAATACCCGGGGGGGCGGAGACCCAGTACTTC.

The chain uses TRBV6-5 and TRBJ2-6, with 7 bases that match TRBD1. Germline V gene data show CDR1 as MNHEY and CDR2 as SVGAGI. V gave up 1 base and J gave up 4 bases; unmatched junction bases: 4. This CDR3 spans 16 amino acids. In nucleotides, the CDR3 is TGTGCCAGCAGTTACTGGACAGGATCCGGGGCCAACGTCCTGACTTTC. It is translated as CASSYWTGSGANVLTF.

This clonotype has at least ten counts. The rearrangement links TRBV10-3 to TRBJ2-3; D call uncertain. Germline V gene data show CDR1 as ENHRY and CDR2 as SYGVKD. CDR3 length: 13 amino acids. V shed 11 bases and J shed 2 bases, with 14 bases lying between them. The CDR3: CAPRTDDTDTQYF. The DNA for the CDR3 is TGTGCCCCCCGCACCGACGACACAGATACGCAGTATTTT.

This clonotype showed up many times. One end of the junction fails to match germline, which may point to a read error. CDR3 nucleotides: TGTGCCAGTAGTATTGGGGGGCAGAGGGGCAATGAGCAGTTATTC. Protein product: CASSIGGQRGNEQLF. The chain has TRBV19 and TRBJ2-1; D may be TRBD1 or TRBD2 (6 bases each). This CDR3 comprises 15 residues. The germline gives CDR1 LNHDA, CDR2 SQIVND (reference sequence).

This clonotype was recorded once. This may arise from a read error, as a much more abundant clone is one base away. The chain carries TRBV27 and TRBJ1-5; D remains unclear. Germline V CDR1 and CDR2: MNHEY, SMNVEV (reference sequence). V was clipped by 8 bases and J by 5 bases, with 13 bases between them. CDR3 length: 13 amino acids. DNA for the CDR3: TGTGCCAGCGGTTACGGAGCATATCAGCCCCAGCATTTT. Translating gives CASGYGAYQPQHF.

The table lists this clonotype with many counts. The V gene is TRBV6-6, the J gene TRBJ1-3; D call uncertain. CDR1 MNHNY and CDR2 SVGAGI come from the germline V gene (reference sequence). The CDR3 length is 13 residues. The V end was cut by 8 bases, the J end by 0 bases, with 8 bases between. The CDR3 sequence: CASGSYSGNTIYF. The CDR3 nucleotides read TGTGCCAGCGGTTCCTACTCTGGAAACACCATATATTTT.

Details on this clonotype: This clone may be a read error of a much larger clone one base away. As the CDR3 is not closed by the conserved phenylalanine or tryptophan, this likely results from a read error. The J gene is TRBJ2-7, the V gene TRBV5-1; D not certain. The CDR3 is 14 amino acids. The ends were cut back, 1 base at V and 2 bases at J, with 10 bases in the middle. Germline values: CDR1 SGHRS, CDR2 YFSETQ. The CDR3 is CASSLTVPAYEQYL. As DNA, the CDR3 is TGCGCCAGCAGCTTGACAGTCCCGGCCTACGAGCAGTACTTA.